Below are 13 T cell receptor beta chains sequenced from a single sample in a study of identical twins. TCRdb re-analysed the 5' RACE reads in MiXCR, keeping a single row per CDR3 protein. The profile shows some 500,000 distinct CDR3 sequences, roughly an eighth of them singletons. This sample was shared with a second study, whose subject was yellow fever vaccine responses in identical twins.

What was sequenced was CD4+ T cells sorted from blood. These TCRs come from a woman aged 18-30 years in good health.

The chain links TRBV4-2 to TRBJ2-7; D not certain. This CDR3 has 13 residues. Germline CDR1 reads LGHNA; CDR2 reads YNFKEQ. V lost 4 bases and J 2 bases, leaving 9 bases between the germline ends. CDR3 protein: CASSPVRTYEQYF. CDR3 sequence (DNA): TGTGCCAGCAGCCCCGTACGCACCTACGAGCAGTACTTC.

The V call is TRBV19, the J call TRBJ1-1; tentative D call: TRBD1 (6 bases). Germline V gene lookup returns CDR1 LNHDA and CDR2 SQIVND (reference sequence). The V end was cut by 5 bases, the J end by 9 bases, with 25 bases between. CDR3 length equals 16 residues. CDR3 residues: CASSHPQGLGLDKAFF. The DNA of the CDR3 is TGTGCCAGTAGTCACCCCCAGGGGTTGGGACTTGATAAAGCTTTCTTT.

This clonotype has just a few counts. The chain links TRBV6-1 to TRBJ1-5; 10 positions agree with TRBD1. This CDR3 contains 13 residues. The V and J ends lost 9 bases and 10 bases, in that order; junction bases with no gene match: 9. Per germline, CDR1 MNHNS and CDR2 SASEGT. CDR3 sequence (DNA): TGTGCCAGGGAGACAGGGGGCCATCGTCCCCAGCATTTT. This gives the protein CARETGGHRPQHF.

The chain employs TRBV6-2 or TRBV6-3 and TRBJ2-4; 11 bases align to TRBD2. With V trimmed by 0 bases and J by 9 bases, 13 bases remained unmatched. Per germline, CDR1 MNHEY and CDR2 SVGEGT. The length of the CDR3 is 18 residues. The CDR3 sequence: CASSYSVGSSGGALIQYF. CDR3 nucleotides: TGTGCCAGCAGTTACTCTGTAGGGAGTAGCGGGGGGGCCCTCATTCAGTACTTC.

This chain connects TRBV10-3 to TRBJ2-7, with 10 bases fitting TRBD1. After removal of 7 bases from V and 2 bases from J, the junction contained 2 bases not matched to a gene. This CDR3 is built from 13 residues. From germline, CDR1 is ENHRY and CDR2 SYGVKD. CDR3 residues: CAITGTGAYEQYF. The CDR3 DNA is TGTGCCATCACCGGGACAGGGGCCTACGAGCAGTACTTC.

V and J are TRBV7-4 and TRBJ2-1; a possible D gene is TRBD1 (5 bases). This CDR3 has 16 residues. Germline CDR1 and CDR2: SGHVT and SQSDAQ. V lost 1 base and J 8 bases, leaving 18 bases between the germline ends. The CDR3 here is CASSLDVWAGNDEQFF. CDR3 in DNA: TGTGCCAGCAGCTTAGATGTGTGGGCAGGGAACGATGAGCAGTTCTTC.

This clonotype came up a few times. The CDR3 DNA follows: TGCAGTGCTAGATTATCCGGGACTCCGCTCTCCTACGAGCAGTACTTC. Protein product: CSARLSGTPLSYEQYF. The V call is TRBV20-1, the J call TRBJ2-7; D is possibly TRBD2 (6 bases). The CDR3 covers 16 residues. Per the germline V gene, CDR1 is DFQATT and CDR2 is SNEGSKA (reference sequence). The V end was cut by 2 bases, the J end by 0 bases, with 17 bases between.

This clonotype was seen ten or more times. The chain is built from TRBV10-3 and TRBJ2-7, with D unclear. Trimming removed 2 bases at V and 2 bases at J, with 10 bases between. The germline CDR1 and CDR2 sequences are ENHRY and SYGVKD. This CDR3 has 14 amino acids. Written as DNA, the CDR3 is TGTGCCATCAGTGAGACCTGGGGTCCCTACGAGCAGTACTTC. This encodes CAISETWGPYEQYF.

In its sample, this clonotype was seen a few times. V and J are TRBV10-3 and TRBJ2-2; TRBD2 matches 7 bases. The trim removed 0 bases at V and 0 bases at J, leaving 4 bases unmatched. The length of the CDR3 is 17 residues. CDR1 is ENHRY, CDR2 SYGVKD, per germline. This CDR3 reads CAISESLAASNTGELFF. Here the CDR3 DNA reads TGTGCCATCAGTGAGTCCCTAGCGGCTTCGAACACCGGGGAGCTGTTTTTT.

DNA of the CDR3: TGTGCCAGCAGTTATCGTCGAGGGTCCGCCTACAATGAGCAGTTCTTC. It codes for CASSYRRGSAYNEQFF. V usage is TRBV6-5 and J usage is TRBJ2-1; the D gene is possibly TRBD2 (5 bases). Trimming took 3 bases from V and 2 from J, leaving 14 bases between them. Germline V lookup: CDR1 MNHEY, CDR2 SVGAGI. CDR3 length: 16 residues.

The rearrangement uses TRBV19 and TRBJ2-3; tentatively, D is TRBD2 (5 bases). The ends were cut back, 3 bases at V and 1 base at J, with 8 bases in the middle. The CDR3 runs to 14 residues. Germline V lookup: CDR1 LNHDA, CDR2 SQIVND (reference sequence). DNA for the CDR3: TGTGCCAGTAGTATTGAGGGAGGCACAGATACGCAGTATTTT. This translates into CASSIEGGTDTQYF.

This clonotype came up a few times. The chain carries TRBV20-1 and TRBJ2-7; 14 bases are shared with TRBD2. Germline-derived CDR1 and CDR2 are DFQATT and SNEGSKA (reference sequence). V gave up 3 bases and J gave up 5 bases; unmatched junction bases: 6. There are 15 residues in the CDR3. Written as DNA, the CDR3 is TGCAGTGCTAGGGGGGGACTAGCGGGAGCTCACGAGCAGTACTTC. This codes for CSARGGLAGAHEQYF.

This chain uses TRBV6-1 with TRBJ2-7; D unclear. V shed 4 bases and J shed 2 bases, with 9 bases lying between them. CDR1 is MNHNS and CDR2 is SASEGT in the germline V gene. There are 13 residues in the CDR3. CDR3 protein: CASSAATAYEQYF. Written as DNA, the CDR3 is TGTGCCAGCAGTGCTGCTACTGCCTACGAGCAGTACTTC.